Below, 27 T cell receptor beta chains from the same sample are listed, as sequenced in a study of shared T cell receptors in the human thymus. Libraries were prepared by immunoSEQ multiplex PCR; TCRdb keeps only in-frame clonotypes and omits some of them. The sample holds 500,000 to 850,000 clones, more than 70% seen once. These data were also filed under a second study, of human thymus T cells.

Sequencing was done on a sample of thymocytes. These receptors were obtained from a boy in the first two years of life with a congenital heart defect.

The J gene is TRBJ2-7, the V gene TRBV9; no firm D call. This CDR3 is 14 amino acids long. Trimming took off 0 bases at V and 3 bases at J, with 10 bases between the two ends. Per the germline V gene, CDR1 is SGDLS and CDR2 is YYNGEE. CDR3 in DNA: TGTGCCAGCAGCGTAGGAGGTAAATACTACGAGCAGTACTTC. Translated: CASSVGGKYYEQYF. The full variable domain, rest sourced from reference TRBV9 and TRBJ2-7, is DSGVTQTPKHLITATGQRVTLRCSPRSGDLSVYWYQQSLDQGLQFLIQYYNGEERAKGNILERFSAQQFPDLHSELNLSSLELGDSALYFCASSVGGKYYEQYFGPGTRLTVT.

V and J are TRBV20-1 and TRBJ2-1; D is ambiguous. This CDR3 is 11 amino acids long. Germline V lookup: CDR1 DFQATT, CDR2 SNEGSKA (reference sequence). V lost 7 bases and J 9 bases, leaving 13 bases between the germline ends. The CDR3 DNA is TGCAGTGTTCCAGATCATCGTGAGCAGTTCTTC. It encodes CSVPDHREQFF.

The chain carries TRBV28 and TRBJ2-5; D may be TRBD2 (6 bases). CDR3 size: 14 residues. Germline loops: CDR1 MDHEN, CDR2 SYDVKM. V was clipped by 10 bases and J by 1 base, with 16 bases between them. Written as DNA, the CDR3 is TGTGCCACCCGGATTGGGGGGACCCAAGAGACCCAGTACTTC. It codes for CATRIGGTQETQYF.

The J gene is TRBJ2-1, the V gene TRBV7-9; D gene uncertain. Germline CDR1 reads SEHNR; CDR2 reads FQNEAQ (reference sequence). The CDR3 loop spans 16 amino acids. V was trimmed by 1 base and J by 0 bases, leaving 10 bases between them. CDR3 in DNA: TGTGCCAGCAGCTTAGTCCGCGTCAACTCCTACAATGAGCAGTTCTTC. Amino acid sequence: CASSLVRVNSYNEQFF.

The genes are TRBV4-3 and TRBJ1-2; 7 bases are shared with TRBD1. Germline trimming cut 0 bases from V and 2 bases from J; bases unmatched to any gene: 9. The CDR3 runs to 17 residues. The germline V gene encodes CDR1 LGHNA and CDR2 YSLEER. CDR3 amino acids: CASSQDRGDSFNYGYTF. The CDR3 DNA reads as TGCGCCAGCAGCCAAGACAGGGGGGATTCGTTCAACTATGGCTACACCTTC.

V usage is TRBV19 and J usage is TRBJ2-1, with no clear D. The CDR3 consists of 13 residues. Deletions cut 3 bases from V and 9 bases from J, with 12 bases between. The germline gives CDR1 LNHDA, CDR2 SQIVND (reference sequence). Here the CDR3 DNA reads TGTGCCAGTAGTATTGTAGATGGCGGTGAGCAGTTCTTC. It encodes CASSIVDGGEQFF.

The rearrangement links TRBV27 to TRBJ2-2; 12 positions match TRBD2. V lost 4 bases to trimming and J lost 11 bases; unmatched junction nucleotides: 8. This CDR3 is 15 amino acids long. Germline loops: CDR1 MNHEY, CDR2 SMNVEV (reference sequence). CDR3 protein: CASSYKGLAGSELFF. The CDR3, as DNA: TGTGCCAGCAGTTACAAAGGACTAGCGGGGAGCGAGCTGTTTTTT.

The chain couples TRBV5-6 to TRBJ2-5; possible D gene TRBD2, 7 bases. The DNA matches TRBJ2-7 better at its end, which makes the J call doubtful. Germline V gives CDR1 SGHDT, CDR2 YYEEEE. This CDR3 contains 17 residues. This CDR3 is CASSPRPGTSGGYEQYF. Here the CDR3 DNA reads TGTGCCAGCAGCCCACGCCCCGGGACATCGGGGGGCTACGAGCAGTACTTC.

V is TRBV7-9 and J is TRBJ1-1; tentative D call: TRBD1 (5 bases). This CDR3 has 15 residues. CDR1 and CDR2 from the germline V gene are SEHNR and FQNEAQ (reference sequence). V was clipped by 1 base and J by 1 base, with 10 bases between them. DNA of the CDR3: TGTGCCAGCAGCTTAGGGGGCGCGCGGAACACTGAAGCTTTCTTT. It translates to CASSLGGARNTEAFF.

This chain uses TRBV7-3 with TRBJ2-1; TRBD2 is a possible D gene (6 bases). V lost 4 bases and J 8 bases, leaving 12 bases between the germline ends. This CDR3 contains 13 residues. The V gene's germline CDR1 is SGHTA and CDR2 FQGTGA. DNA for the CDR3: TGTGCCAGCAGCTCCCGGTCGGGGGATGAGCAGTTCTTC. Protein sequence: CASSSRSGDEQFF.

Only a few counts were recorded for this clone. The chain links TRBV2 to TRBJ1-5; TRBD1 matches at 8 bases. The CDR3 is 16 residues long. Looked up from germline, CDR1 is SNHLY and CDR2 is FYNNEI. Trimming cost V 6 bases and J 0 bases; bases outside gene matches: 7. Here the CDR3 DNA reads TGTGCCAGCAGGGATCACAGGGGGTATAGCAATCAGCCCCAGCATTTT. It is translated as CASRDHRGYSNQPQHF.

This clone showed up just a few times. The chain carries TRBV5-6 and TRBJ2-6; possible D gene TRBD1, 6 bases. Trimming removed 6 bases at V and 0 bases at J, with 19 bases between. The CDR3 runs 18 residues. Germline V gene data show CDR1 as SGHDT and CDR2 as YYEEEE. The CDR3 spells CASKRPRTADSGANVLTF. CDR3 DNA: TGTGCCAGCAAAAGGCCGAGGACAGCAGACTCTGGGGCCAACGTCCTGACTTTC.

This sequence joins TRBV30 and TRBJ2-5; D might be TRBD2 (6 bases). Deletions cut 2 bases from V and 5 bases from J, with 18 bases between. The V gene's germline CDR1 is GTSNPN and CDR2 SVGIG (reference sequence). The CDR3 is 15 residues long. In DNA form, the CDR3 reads TGTGCCTGGAGTAGGTGGCCGCGGGACGGGGAGACCCAGTACTTC. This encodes CAWSRWPRDGETQYF.

CDR3 bases: TGTGCCAGCAGTTCGACTAGCGGGAGGAATCAGTACTTC. The encoded protein is CASSSTSGRNQYF. J is TRBJ2-4 and V is TRBV7-2; 13 bases are a match to TRBD2. The CDR3 is 13 amino acids. Germline lookup yields CDR1 SGHTA and CDR2 FQGNSA. With 6 bases clipped from V and 12 bases from J, the junction kept 5 bases outside the gene matches.

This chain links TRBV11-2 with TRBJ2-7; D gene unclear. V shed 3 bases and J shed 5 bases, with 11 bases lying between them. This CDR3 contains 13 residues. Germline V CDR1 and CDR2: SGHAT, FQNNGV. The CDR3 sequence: CASSFARADEQYF. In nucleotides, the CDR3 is TGTGCCAGCAGCTTTGCCCGCGCCGACGAGCAGTACTTC.

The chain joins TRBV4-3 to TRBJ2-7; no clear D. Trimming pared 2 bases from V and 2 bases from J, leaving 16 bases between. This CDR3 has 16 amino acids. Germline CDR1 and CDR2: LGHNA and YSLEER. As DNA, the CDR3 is TGCGCCAGCAGCCAAACCTTCGGAGTAGAGACCTACGAGCAGTACTTC. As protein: CASSQTFGVETYEQYF.

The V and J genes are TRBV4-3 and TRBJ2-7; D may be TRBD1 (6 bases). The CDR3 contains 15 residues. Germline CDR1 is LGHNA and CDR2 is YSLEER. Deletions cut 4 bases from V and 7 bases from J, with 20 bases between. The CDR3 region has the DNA TGCGCCAGCAGCCCTCAGGGGCCCGAGCGCGGGGAGCAGTACTTC. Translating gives CASSPQGPERGEQYF.

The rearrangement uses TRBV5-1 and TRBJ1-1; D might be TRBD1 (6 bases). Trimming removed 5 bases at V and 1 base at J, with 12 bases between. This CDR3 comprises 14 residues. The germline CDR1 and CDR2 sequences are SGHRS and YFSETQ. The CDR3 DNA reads TGCGCCAGCAGTTACAGGGAAAAGAACACTGAAGCTTTCTTT. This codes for CASSYREKNTEAFF.

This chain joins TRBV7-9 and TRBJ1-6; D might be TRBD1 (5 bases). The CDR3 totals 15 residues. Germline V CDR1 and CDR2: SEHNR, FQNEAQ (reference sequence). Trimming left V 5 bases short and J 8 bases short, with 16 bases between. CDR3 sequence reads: CASSGGGCTDSPLHF. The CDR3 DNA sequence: TGTGCCAGCAGCGGGGGAGGATGTACCGATTCACCCCTCCACTTT.

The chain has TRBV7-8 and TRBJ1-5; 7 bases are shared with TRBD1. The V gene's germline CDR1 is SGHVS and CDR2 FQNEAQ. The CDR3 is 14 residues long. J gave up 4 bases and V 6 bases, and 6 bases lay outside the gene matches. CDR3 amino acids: CASSIGTVNQPQHF. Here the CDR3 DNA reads TGTGCCAGCAGTATCGGGACAGTGAATCAGCCCCAGCATTTT.

CDR3 region: CASSLPRVASYEQYF. CDR3 in DNA: TGTGCCAGCAGTTTACCCCGGGTAGCCTCCTACGAGCAGTACTTC. V and J are TRBV28 and TRBJ2-7, with D hard to call. CDR3 length: 15 amino acids. V lost 2 bases and J 0 bases, leaving 11 bases between the germline ends. Germline V CDR1 and CDR2: MDHEN, SYDVKM.

The CDR3 region has the DNA TGTGCCAGCAGTGACACGGGACTAGGGAACTACAATGAGCAGTTCTTC. This translates into CASSDTGLGNYNEQFF. This chain connects TRBV6-4 to TRBJ2-1, with 8 nucleotides matching TRBD2. The CDR3 has 16 amino acids. Germline V CDR1 and CDR2: MRHNA, SNTAGT. Losses at the gene ends were 2 bases for V and 3 bases for J; bases not matched to a gene: 6.

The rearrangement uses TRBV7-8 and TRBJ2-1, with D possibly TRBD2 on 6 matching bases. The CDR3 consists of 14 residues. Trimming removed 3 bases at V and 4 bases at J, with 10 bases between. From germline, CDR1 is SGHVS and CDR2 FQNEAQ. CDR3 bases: TGTGCCAGCAGCTTCGGAGGGAATTACAATGAGCAGTTCTTC. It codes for CASSFGGNYNEQFF. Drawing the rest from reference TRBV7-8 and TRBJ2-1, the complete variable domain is GAGVSQSPRYKVAKRGQDVALRCDPISGHVSLFWYQQALGQGPEFLTYFQNEAQLDKSGLPSDRFFAERPEGSVSTLKIQRTQQEDSAVYLCASSFGGNYNEQFFGPGTRLTVL.

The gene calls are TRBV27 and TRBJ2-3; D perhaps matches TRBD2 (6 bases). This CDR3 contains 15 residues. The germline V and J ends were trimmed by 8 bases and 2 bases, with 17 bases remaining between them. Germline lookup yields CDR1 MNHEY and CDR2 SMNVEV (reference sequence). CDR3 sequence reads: CASRATRRDTDTQYF. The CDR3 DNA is TGTGCCAGCCGTGCGACTAGACGAGACACAGATACGCAGTATTTT.

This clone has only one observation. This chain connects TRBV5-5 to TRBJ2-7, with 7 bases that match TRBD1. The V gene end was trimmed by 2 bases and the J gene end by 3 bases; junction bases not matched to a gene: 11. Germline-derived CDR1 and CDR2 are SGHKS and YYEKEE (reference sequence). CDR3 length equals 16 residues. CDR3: CASSFPLRGQDYEQYF. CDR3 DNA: TGTGCCAGCAGCTTTCCCCTTCGAGGACAGGACTACGAGCAGTACTTC.

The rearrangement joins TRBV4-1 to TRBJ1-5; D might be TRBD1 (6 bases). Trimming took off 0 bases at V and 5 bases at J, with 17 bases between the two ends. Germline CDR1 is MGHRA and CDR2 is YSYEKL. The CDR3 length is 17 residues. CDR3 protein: CASSQDVGRGEYQPQHF. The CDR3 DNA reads TGCGCCAGCAGCCAAGATGTTGGCAGGGGAGAGTATCAGCCCCAGCATTTT.

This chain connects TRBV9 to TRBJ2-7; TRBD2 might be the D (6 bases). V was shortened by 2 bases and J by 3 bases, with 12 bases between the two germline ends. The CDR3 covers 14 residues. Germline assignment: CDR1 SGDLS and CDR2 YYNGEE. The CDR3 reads CASSVGTFYYEQYF. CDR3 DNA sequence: TGTGCCAGCAGCGTCGGGACTTTTTACTACGAGCAGTACTTC.